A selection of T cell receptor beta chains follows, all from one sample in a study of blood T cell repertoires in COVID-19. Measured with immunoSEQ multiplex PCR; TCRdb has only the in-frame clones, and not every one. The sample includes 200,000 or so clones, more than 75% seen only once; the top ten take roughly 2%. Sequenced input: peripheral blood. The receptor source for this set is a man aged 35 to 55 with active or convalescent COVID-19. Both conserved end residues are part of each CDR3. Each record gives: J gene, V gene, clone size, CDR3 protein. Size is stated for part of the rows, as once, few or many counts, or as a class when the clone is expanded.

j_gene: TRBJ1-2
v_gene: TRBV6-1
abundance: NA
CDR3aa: CASSEGAGNLYGYTF

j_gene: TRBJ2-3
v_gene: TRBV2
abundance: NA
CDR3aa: CASSGGGAVQDTQYF

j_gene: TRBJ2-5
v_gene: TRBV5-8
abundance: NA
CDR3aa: CASSYQGGETQYF

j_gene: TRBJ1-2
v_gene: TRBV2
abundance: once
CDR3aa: CASSLASDYGYTF

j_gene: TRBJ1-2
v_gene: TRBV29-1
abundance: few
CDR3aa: CSVEKAGDGYTF

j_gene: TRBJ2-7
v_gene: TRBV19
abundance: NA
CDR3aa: CASSTGTGAYEQYF

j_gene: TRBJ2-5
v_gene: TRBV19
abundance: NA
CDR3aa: CASRPPQERGQVWYF

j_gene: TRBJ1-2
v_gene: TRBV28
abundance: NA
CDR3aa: CASSLWGTGGSNYGYTF

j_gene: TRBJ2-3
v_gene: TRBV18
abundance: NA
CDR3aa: CASSPGGGEGDTQYF

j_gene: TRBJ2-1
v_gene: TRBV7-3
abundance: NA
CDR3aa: CASSPTYSSYNEQFF

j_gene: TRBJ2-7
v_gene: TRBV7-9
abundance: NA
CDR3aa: CASSSPGTDTYEQYF

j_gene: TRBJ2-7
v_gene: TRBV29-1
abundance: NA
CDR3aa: CSVDTGSNEQYF

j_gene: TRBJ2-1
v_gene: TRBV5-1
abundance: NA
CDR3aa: CASSLNAGDNEQFF

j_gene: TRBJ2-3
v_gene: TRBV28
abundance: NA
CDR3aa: CASSPLAGTDTQYF

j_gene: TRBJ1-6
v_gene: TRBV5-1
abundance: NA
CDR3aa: CASSLVGSEGRSLHF

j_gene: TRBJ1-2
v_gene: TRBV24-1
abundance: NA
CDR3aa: CATSDFAADGYTF

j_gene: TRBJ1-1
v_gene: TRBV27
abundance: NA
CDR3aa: CASSLPPDRGRTEAFF

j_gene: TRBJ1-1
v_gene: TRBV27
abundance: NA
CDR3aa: CASSLTGAHEAFF

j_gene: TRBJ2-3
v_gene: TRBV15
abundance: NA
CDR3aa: CATSRRGGGTTDTQYF

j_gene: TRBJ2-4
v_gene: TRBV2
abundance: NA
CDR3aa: CASKALAKNIQYF

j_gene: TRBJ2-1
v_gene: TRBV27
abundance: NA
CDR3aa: CASSLNAGESSEQFF

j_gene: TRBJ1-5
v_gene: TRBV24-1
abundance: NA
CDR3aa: CATSDNRASDQPQHF

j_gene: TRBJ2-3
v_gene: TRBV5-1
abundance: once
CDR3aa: CASTMDRPWDTQYF

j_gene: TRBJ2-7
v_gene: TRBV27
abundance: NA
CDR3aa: CASSLLGLAGDGQYF

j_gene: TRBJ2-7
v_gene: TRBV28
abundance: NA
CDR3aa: CASGHGQGDEQYF

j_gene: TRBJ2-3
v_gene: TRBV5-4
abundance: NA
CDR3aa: CASSLTGVSDTQYF

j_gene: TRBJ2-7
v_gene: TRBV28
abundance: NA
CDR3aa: CASSFGQGADEQYF

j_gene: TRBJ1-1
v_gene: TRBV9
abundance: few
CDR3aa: CASSVGGDTEAFF

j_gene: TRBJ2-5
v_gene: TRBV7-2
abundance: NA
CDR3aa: CASSSQGETQYF

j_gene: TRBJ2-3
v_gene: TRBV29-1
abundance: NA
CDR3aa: CSVDPTSDPTDTQYF

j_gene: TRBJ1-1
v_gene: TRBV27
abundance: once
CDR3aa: CASSSDSGPYEAFF

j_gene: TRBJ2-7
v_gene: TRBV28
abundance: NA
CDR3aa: CAVGRGSYEQYF

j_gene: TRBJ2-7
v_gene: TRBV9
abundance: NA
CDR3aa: CASSVLGASYEQYF

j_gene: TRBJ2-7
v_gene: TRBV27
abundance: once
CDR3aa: CASSFRRDDYEQYF

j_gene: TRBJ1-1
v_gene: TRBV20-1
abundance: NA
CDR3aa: CSASRSQGRTEAFF

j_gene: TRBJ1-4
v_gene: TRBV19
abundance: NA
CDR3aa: CASSPRATTGLNEKLFF

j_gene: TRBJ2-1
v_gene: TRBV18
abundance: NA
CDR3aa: CASSPRQGLDNEQFF

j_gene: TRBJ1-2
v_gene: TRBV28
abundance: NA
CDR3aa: CASSEQVSTSNYGYTF

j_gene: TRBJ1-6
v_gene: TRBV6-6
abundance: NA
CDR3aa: CASSSHSGGTDSPLHF

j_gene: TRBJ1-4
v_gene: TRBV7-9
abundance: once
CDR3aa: CASSRQGSNEKLFF

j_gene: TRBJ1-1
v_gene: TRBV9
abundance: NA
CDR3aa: CASNGGTDEAFF

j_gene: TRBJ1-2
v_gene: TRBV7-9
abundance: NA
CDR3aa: CASSQFDRVRYGYTF

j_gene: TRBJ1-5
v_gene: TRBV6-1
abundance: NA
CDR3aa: CASSEMAGGQPQHF

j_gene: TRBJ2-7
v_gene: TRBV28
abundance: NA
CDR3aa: CASSLPGTGKGEQYF

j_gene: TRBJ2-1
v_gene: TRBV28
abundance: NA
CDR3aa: CASSFQGSGRIGEQFF

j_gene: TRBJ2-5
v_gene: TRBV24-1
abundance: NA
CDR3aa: CATSDFAGTGQETQYF

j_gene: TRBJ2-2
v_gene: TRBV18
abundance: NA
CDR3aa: CASSHGTGGPTGELFF

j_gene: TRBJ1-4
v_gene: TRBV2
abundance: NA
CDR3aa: CASRTVQGRTNEKLFF

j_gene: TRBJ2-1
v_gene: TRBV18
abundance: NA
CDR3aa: CASSPGLAGVLSFF

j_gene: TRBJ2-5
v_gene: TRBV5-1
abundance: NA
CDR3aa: CASSSGQGLETQYF

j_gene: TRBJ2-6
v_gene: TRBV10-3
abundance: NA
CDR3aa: CAVSEPRLTISGANVLTF

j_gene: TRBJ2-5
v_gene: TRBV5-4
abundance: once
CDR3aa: CASSQKDGKETQYF

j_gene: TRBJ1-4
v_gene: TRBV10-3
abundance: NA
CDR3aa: CATRGQPNEKLFF

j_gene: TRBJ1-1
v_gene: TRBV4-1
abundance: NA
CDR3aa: CASSHGRQDLNTEAFF

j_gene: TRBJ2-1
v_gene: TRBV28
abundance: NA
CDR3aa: CASRGKDRSSYNEQFF

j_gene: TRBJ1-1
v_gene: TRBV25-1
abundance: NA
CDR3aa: CASSESEGRGYTEAFF

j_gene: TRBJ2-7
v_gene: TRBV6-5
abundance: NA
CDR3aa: CASRPGGVITYEQYF

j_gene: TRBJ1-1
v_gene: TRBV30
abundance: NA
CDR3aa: CAWSEDRVNTEAFF

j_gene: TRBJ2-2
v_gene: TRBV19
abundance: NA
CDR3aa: CASSIVRSTGLAGGTNTGELFF

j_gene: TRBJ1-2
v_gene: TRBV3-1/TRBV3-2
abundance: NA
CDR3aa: CASSQLNLGANYGYTF